Below are 12 T cell receptor beta chains sequenced from a single sample in a study of T cells after yellow fever vaccination. Each CDR3 protein gets one entry after TCRdb re-called the 5' RACE reads with MiXCR. The repertoire holds around 300,000 distinct CDR3 sequences, with over 4% as singletons. This specimen consisted of PBMCs, obtained 5 days after the yellow fever booster vaccination. These receptor sequences come from a man aged 18 to 29 who received the YFV17D yellow fever vaccine.

CDR3 coding DNA: TGCAGTGTACTAATAAGCGGGGGACGCTCCTACAATGAGCAGTTCTTC. As protein: CSVLISGGRSYNEQFF. This sequence joins TRBV20-1 and TRBJ2-1; 8 bases are a match to TRBD2. The J segment lost 0 bases and the V segment lost 7 bases, leaving 11 bases of the junction unmatched. The CDR3 runs to 16 residues. Per germline, CDR1 DFQATT and CDR2 SNEGSKA (reference sequence).

This chain connects TRBV20-1 to TRBJ2-5; 10 nucleotides match TRBD1. Germline CDR1 reads DFQATT; CDR2 reads SNEGSKA (reference sequence). The CDR3 extends over 13 amino acids. V was clipped by 7 bases and J by 9 bases; unmatched bases: 11. The CDR3 region is CSVTGTGEGSQYF. CDR3 DNA sequence: TGCAGTGTTACCGGGACAGGGGAAGGGTCCCAGTACTTC.

Of note for this clonotype: The germline gene is not matched at one end of the junction; a read error may be the cause. This chain uses TRBV20-1 with TRBJ1-6; 7 positions agree with TRBD1. The CDR3 extends over 15 amino acids. The V gene's germline CDR1 is DFQATT and CDR2 SNEGSKA (reference sequence). The CDR3 is CSARNTGTENSHLHF. CDR3 in DNA: TGCAGTGCTAGAAATACCGGGACAGAAAATTCACACCTCCACTTT.

This clonotype was counted at least ten times. The rearrangement links TRBV12-3 or TRBV12-4 to TRBJ1-1; TRBD1 matches at 7 bases. CDR3 length: 12 residues. V lost 5 bases and J lost 4; bases outside the gene matches: 1. The CDR3 DNA follows: TGTGCCAGCAGTCCAGGGGGCACTGAAGCTTTCTTT. Protein product: CASSPGGTEAFF.

Remarks on this clonotype: A much larger clone differs by one base, so this may be a read error. CDR3 in amino acids: CASSPTSGRDTQYF. The CDR3 DNA sequence: TGTGCCAGCAGCCCCACGTCGGGTCGAGATACGCAGTATTTT. The chain joins TRBV5-4 to TRBJ2-3; D gene unclear. Germline-derived CDR1 and CDR2 are SGHNT and YYREEE (reference sequence). The CDR3 totals 14 residues. The V and J ends lost 4 bases and 5 bases respectively, with 14 bases between them. Complete variable domain (other parts from reference TRBV5-4 and TRBJ2-3): ETGVTQSPTHLIKTRGQQVTLRCSSQSGHNTVSWYQQALGQGPQFIFQYYREEENGRGNFPPRFSGLQFPNYSSELNVNALELDDSALYLCASSPTSGRDTQYFGPGTRLTVL.

This clonotype appeared many times. The chain couples TRBV20-1 to TRBJ2-1; TRBD2 aligns across 12 bases. In germline, CDR1 is DFQATT, CDR2 SNEGSKA (reference sequence). The CDR3 runs to 14 residues. After removal of 5 bases from V and 6 bases from J, the junction contained 5 bases not matched to a gene. The CDR3 DNA sequence: TGCAGTGCTTTCGGGACTAGCGGGTCCAATGAGCAGTTCTTC. This encodes CSAFGTSGSNEQFF.

The J gene is TRBJ2-2, the V gene TRBV12-3 or TRBV12-4, with a weak D call TRBD2 (6 bases). The CDR3 has 15 amino acids. With 0 bases removed from V and 6 bases from J, the gap between germline ends came to 11 bases. The CDR3 spells CASSLAPGGAGELFF. The CDR3 DNA reads TGTGCCAGCAGTTTAGCCCCCGGAGGGGCCGGGGAGCTGTTTTTT.

This clonotype was detected ten times or more. The chain is built from TRBV20-1 and TRBJ2-3; 12 nucleotides align to TRBD1. V dropped 5 bases and J dropped 5; count of bases not matched to a gene: 14. Germline lookup yields CDR1 DFQATT and CDR2 SNEGSKA (reference sequence). The CDR3 loop spans 17 amino acids. The CDR3 bases are TGCAGTGCTGCAGGTCTCGGGACAGGGGGCCGGAGAGATACGCAGTATTTT. It specifies CSAAGLGTGGRRDTQYF.

This clonotype was picked up many times. The chain carries TRBV12-3 or TRBV12-4 and TRBJ2-3, with 14 bases identical to TRBD2. V trimming: 6 bases; J trimming: 8 bases; junction bases outside the gene matches: 10. This CDR3 contains 16 residues. The CDR3 is CASSSRTSGGRGTQYF. In nucleotides, the CDR3 is TGTGCCAGCAGCTCCCGGACTAGCGGGGGGCGGGGTACGCAGTATTTT.

This clonotype was seen a few times. The chain links TRBV20-1 to TRBJ2-3; TRBD1 agrees at 9 bases. V lost 3 bases and J lost 1; bases outside the gene matches: 2. CDR3 size: 14 residues. Germline lookup yields CDR1 DFQATT and CDR2 SNEGSKA (reference sequence). This chain's CDR3 is CSASRDRGTDTQYF. DNA of the CDR3: TGCAGTGCTAGCCGGGACAGGGGCACAGATACGCAGTATTTT.

The V call is TRBV6-6, the J call TRBJ1-3; perhaps TRBD1 as D (6 bases). CDR1 and CDR2 (germline): MNHNY, SVGAGI (reference sequence). This CDR3 spans 17 amino acids. Trimming pared 2 bases from V and 2 bases from J, leaving 16 bases between. In nucleotides, the CDR3 is TGTGCCAGCAGTTACGGGTTAGACAGGATGGCTGGAAACACCATATATTTT. Translating gives CASSYGLDRMAGNTIYF.

The V and J genes are TRBV19 and TRBJ2-5, with 7 bases matching TRBD1. Trimming at V came to 6 bases and at J to 5 bases, leaving 6 bases not matched to a gene. Germline values: CDR1 LNHDA, CDR2 SQIVND (reference sequence). The CDR3 contains 13 residues. The CDR3 bases are TGTGCCAGTAGAAACAGGGGCGTGGAGACCCAGTACTTC. Translated: CASRNRGVETQYF.